Listed below are T cell receptor beta chains from one sample, sequenced in a study of OX40 agonist ivuxolimab in advanced cancers. The assay was immunoSEQ multiplex PCR, and TCRdb's table has in-frame clones only and misses some. Among about 83,000 clones, 70% to 85% were seen once, and the ten largest hold under 7.5%. The material sequenced was CD4+ or CD8+ T cells sorted from blood, taken in a trial of the OX40 agonist ivuxolimab. These TCRs come from an adult with an advanced solid tumor such as melanoma, head and neck, liver or kidney cancer. Each CDR3 is given with its conserved first and last residue. D genes are given only for firm matches. Clone size appears in some rows only: once, few, many, or a class for an expanded clone.

J	V	size	D	DNA	CDR3
TRBJ1-2	TRBV4-1	NA	NA	TGCGCCAGCAGCCAAGGAGGTCGGAGTGACTATGGCTACACCTTC	CASSQGGRSDYGYTF
TRBJ2-7	TRBV13	NA	NA	TGTGCCAGCAGCTTAAAATCCTACGAGCAGTACTTC	CASSLKSYEQYF
TRBJ2-2	TRBV27	NA	TRBD2	TGTGCCAGCAGTTTATTAGGAGCGGGGGGGCAAACCGGGGAGCTGTTTTTT	CASSLLGAGGQTGELFF
TRBJ2-3	TRBV7-9	NA	NA	TGTGCCAGCAGCTATTCAGGGGAAGGAGATACGCAGTATTTT	CASSYSGEGDTQYF
TRBJ1-2	TRBV5-1	NA	NA	TGCGCCAGCAGCTCCACCGGGGACTATGGCTACACCTTC	CASSSTGDYGYTF
TRBJ1-2	TRBV15	NA	NA	TGTGCCACCAGCAGAGGAAGGCGGGACACTTACGGTTTAAGGCTTGGCTACACCTTC	CATSRGRRDTYGLRLGYTF
TRBJ1-1	TRBV9	NA	NA	TGTGCCAGCAGCGTAGGGAGGAACACTGAAGCTTTCTTT	CASSVGRNTEAFF
TRBJ1-5	TRBV15	NA	TRBD1	TGTGCCACCAGCAGAGGGGACAGGTTCGATCAGCCCCAGCATTTT	CATSRGDRFDQPQHF
TRBJ2-7	TRBV10-1	few	NA	TGCGCCAGCAGTGAGGGCAGGGGACTACTTTACGAGCAGTACTTC	CASSEGRGLLYEQYF
TRBJ2-1	TRBV9	NA	NA	TGTGCCAGCAGCGTAGACGGGTCTTACGCGGGGAATGAGCAGTTCTTC	CASSVDGSYAGNEQFF
TRBJ1-2	TRBV19	NA	TRBD1	TGTGCCAGTACCTCGACAGGGATAGGCTATGGCTACACCTTC	CASTSTGIGYGYTF
TRBJ2-3	TRBV10-3	few	NA	TGTGCCATCAGTGGGGCGGCAGGGCAAGATACGCAGTATTTT	CAISGAAGQDTQYF
TRBJ1-1	TRBV27	NA	NA	TGTGCCAGCAGTCCCTCTTCCCTGAACACTGAAGCTTTCTTT	CASSPSSLNTEAFF
TRBJ2-7	TRBV5-4	NA	NA	TGTGCCAGCAGCTTCAGGGGCCTCCTTGGTGAGCAGTACTTC	CASSFRGLLGEQYF
TRBJ1-1	TRBV4-3	NA	NA	TGCGCCAGCAGCCAAGACGGGGGGAACACTGAAGCTTTCTTT	CASSQDGGNTEAFF
TRBJ2-7	TRBV2	NA	TRBD1	TGTGCCAGCAGGGGTATGACAGGGGCCTACGAGCAGTACTTC	CASRGMTGAYEQYF
TRBJ1-2	TRBV6-5	once	NA	TGTGCCAGCAGTTATGACAGCCTCTATGGCTACACCTTC	CASSYDSLYGYTF